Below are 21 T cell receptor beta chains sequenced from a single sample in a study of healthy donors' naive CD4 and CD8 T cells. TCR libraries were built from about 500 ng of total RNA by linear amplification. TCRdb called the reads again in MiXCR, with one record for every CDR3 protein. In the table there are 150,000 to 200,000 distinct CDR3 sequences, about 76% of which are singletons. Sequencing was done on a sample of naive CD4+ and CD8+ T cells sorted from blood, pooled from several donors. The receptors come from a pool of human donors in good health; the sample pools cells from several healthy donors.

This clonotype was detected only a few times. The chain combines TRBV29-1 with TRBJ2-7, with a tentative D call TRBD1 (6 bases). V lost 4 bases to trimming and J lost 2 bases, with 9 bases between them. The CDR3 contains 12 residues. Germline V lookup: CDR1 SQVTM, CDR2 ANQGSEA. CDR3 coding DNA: TGCAGCGTTGGAACAGGGACCTACGAGCAGTACTTC. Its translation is CSVGTGTYEQYF.

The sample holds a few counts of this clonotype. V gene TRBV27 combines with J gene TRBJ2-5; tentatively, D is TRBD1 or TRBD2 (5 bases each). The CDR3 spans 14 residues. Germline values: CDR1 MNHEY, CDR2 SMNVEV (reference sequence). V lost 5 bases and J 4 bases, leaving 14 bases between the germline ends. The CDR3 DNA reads TGTGCCAGCAGTCCAGGGACGGCCCTAGAGACCCAGTACTTC. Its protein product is CASSPGTALETQYF.

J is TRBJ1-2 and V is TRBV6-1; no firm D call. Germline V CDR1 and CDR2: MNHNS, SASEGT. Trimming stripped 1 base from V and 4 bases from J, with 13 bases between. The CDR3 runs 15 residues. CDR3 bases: TGTGCCAGCAGTGAAGATAGTGTTGGATTCTATGGCTACACCTTC. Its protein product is CASSEDSVGFYGYTF.

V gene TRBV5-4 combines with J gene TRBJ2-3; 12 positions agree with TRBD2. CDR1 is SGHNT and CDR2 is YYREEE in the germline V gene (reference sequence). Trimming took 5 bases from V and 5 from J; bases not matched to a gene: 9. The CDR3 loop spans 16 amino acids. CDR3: CASRVTSGSSEDTQYF. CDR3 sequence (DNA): TGTGCCAGCAGGGTGACTAGCGGGAGTAGTGAAGATACGCAGTATTTT.

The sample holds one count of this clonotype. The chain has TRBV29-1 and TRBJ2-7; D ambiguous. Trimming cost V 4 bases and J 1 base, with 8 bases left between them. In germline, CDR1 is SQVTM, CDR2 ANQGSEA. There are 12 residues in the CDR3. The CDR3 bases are TGCAGCGTTGGTGAGAATTCCTACGAGCAGTACTTC. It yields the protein CSVGENSYEQYF.

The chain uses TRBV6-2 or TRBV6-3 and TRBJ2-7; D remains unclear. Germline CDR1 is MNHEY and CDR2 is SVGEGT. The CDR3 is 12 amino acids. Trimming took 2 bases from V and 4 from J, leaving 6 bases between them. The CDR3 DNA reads TGTGCCAGCAGTTACGATCGTTACGAGCAGTACTTC. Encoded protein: CASSYDRYEQYF.

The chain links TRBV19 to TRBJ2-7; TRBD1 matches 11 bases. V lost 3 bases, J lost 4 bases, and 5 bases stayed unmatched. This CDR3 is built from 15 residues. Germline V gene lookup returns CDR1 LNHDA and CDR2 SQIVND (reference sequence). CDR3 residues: CASSIGGQGAYEQYF. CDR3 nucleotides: TGTGCCAGTAGTATCGGTGGACAGGGGGCTTACGAGCAGTACTTC.

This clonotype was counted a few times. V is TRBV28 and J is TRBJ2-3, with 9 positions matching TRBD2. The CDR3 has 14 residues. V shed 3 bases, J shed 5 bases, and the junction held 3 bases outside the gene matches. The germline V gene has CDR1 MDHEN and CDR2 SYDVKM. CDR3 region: CASSLLTSGDTQYF. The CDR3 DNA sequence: TGTGCCAGCAGTTTGCTGACTAGCGGAGATACGCAGTATTTT. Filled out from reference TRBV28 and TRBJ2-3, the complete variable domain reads DVKVTQSSRYLVKRTGEKVFLECVQDMDHENMFWYRQDPGLGLRLIYFSYDVKMKEKGDIPEGYSVSREKKERFSLILESASTNQTSMYLCASSLLTSGDTQYFGPGTRLTVL.

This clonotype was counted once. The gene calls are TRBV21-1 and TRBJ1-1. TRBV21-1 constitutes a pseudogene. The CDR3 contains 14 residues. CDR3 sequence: CASYQLWGNTEAFF. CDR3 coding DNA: TGTGCCAGCTACCAGTTGTGGGGTAACACTGAAGCTTTCTTT.

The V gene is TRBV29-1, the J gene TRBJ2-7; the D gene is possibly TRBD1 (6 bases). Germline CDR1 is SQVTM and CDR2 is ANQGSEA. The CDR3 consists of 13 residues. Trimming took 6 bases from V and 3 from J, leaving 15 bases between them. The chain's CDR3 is CSVRGRFYYEQYF. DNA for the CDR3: TGCAGCGTCAGGGGACGCTTTTACTACGAGCAGTACTTC.

DNA for the CDR3: TGTGCCAGCAGCCGAGTGTGGGGCCTGGGGCTCGTTGAGCAGTTCTTC. Protein product: CASSRVWGLGLVEQFF. The gene calls are TRBV11-3 and TRBJ2-1, with D possibly matching TRBD1 (5 bases). The germline CDR1 and CDR2 sequences are SGHNT and YENEEA. This CDR3 comprises 16 residues. V was cut by 5 bases and J by 9 bases, with 23 bases left in between.

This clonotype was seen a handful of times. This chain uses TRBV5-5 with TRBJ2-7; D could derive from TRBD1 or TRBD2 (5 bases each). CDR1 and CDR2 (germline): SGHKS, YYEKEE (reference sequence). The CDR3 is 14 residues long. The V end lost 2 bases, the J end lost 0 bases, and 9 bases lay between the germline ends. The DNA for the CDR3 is TGTGCCAGCAGCTTCATAGGGACCTCCTACGAGCAGTACTTC. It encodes CASSFIGTSYEQYF.

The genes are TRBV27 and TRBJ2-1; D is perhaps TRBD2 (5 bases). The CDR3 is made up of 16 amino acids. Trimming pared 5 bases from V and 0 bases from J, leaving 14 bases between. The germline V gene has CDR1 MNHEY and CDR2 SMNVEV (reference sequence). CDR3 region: CASSSPGYSSYNEQFF. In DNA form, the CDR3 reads TGTGCCAGCAGTAGCCCGGGGTATAGCTCCTACAATGAGCAGTTCTTC.

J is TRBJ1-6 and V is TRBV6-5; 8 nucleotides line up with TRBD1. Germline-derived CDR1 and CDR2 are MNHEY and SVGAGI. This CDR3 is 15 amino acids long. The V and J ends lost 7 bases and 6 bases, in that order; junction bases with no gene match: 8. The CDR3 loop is CASTAGTGVNSPLHF. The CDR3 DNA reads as TGTGCCAGCACCGCTGGGACAGGAGTTAATTCACCCCTCCACTTT.

CDR3 coding DNA: TGCAGCGTTGCGGCATTTGGGGCAGGCACTTCTAACTATGGCTACACCTTC. Protein: CSVAAFGAGTSNYGYTF. The chain employs TRBV29-1 and TRBJ1-2, with D tentatively TRBD1 (5 bases). The germline V gene encodes CDR1 SQVTM and CDR2 ANQGSEA. V was trimmed by 4 bases and J by 0 bases, leaving 21 bases between them. The CDR3 covers 17 residues. The full variable domain, completed using reference TRBV29-1 and TRBJ1-2, is SAVISQKPSRDICQRGTSLTIQCQVDSQVTMMFWYRQQPGQSLTLIATANQGSEATYESGFVIDKFPISRPNLTFSTLTVSNMSPEDSSIYLCSVAAFGAGTSNYGYTFGSGTRLTVV.

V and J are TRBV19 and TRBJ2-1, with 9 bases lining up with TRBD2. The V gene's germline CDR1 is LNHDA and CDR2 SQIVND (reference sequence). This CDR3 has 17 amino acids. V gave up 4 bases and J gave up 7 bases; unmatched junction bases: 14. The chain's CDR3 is CASSTFLVAGGPNEQFF. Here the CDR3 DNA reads TGTGCCAGTAGTACCTTCCTCGTTGCGGGAGGGCCAAATGAGCAGTTCTTC. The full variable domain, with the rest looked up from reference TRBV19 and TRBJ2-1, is DGGITQSPKYLFRKEGQNVTLSCEQNLNHDAMYWYRQDPGQGLRLIYYSQIVNDFQKGDIAEGYSVSREKKESFPLTVTSAQKNPTAFYLCASSTFLVAGGPNEQFFGPGTRLTVL.

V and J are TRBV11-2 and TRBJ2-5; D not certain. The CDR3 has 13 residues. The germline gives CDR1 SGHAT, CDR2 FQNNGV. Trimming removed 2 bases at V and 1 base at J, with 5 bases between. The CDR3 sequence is CASSLLRQETQYF. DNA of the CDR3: TGTGCCAGCAGCTTACTCCGCCAAGAGACCCAGTACTTC.

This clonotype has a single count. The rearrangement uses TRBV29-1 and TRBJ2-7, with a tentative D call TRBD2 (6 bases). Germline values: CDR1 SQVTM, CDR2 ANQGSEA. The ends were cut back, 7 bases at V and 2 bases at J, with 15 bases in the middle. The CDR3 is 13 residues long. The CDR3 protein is CSAGDGTAYEQYF. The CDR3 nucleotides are TGCAGCGCTGGGGACGGGACTGCCTACGAGCAGTACTTC.

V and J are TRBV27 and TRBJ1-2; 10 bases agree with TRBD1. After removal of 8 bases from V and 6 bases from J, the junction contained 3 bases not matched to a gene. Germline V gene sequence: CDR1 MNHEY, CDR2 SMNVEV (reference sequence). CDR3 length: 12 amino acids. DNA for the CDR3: TGTGCCAGCTTCGGGACAGGGGATGGCTACACCTTC. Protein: CASFGTGDGYTF.

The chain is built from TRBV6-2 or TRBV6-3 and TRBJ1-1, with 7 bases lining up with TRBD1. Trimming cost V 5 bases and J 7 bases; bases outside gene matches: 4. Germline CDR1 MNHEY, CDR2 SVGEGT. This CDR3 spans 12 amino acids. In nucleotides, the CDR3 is TGTGCCAGCAGTCGAGGGGGCGGTGAAGCTTTCTTT. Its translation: CASSRGGGEAFF.

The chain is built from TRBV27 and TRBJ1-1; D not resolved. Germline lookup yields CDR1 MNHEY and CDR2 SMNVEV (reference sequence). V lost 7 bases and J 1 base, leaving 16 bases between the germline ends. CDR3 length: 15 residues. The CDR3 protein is CASKVGSGWNTEAFF. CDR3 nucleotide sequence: TGTGCCAGCAAGGTCGGTTCGGGGTGGAACACTGAAGCTTTCTTT.